These 29 T cell receptor beta chains came from one sample sequenced in a study of T cell clonality in common variable immunodeficiency. Overall study results and limits: Reportedly, TCR beta sequences from common variable immunodeficiency showed fewer deletions and N-nucleotide insertions.

No antigen is known for these receptors. Clones were sequenced by immunoSEQ multiplex PCR, and TCRdb holds only the in-frame ones, with some missing. The repertoire consists of some 16,000 clones, none detected only once. The sequenced sample consisted of peripheral blood mononuclear cells. The source is a human donor with common variable immunodeficiency.

This clone turned up a few times. The read is 3 residues too short to cover the CDR3 end, so that end is filled in from the germline J gene. The V and J genes are TRBV19 and TRBJ1-6; tentative D call: TRBD1 (5 bases). The V gene lost 6 bases and the J gene lost 6 bases, with 18 bases spanning the gap. The CDR3 totals 16 residues. CDR1 is LNHDA and CDR2 is SQIVND in the germline V gene (reference sequence). CDR3 protein: CASRTGGEVSNSPLHF. The part of the CDR3 DNA that was read is TGTGCCAGTAGAACCGGAGGGGAAGTTTCTAATTCACCC.

Here the CDR3 reads CASSPPGRNTGELFF. The part of the CDR3 DNA that was read is TGTGCCAGCTCACCTCCAGGGAGGAACACCGGGGAG. The V gene is TRBV18, the J gene TRBJ2-2, with D perhaps TRBD1 or TRBD2 (5 bases each). The CDR3 end lies 3 residues beyond the end of the read and is filled in from the germline J gene. The CDR3 consists of 15 residues. V lost 3 bases, J lost 1 base, and 9 bases lay in between. Germline loops: CDR1 KGHSH, CDR2 LQKENI.

In its sample, this clone was seen a few times. The read ends 3 residues early relative to the CDR3; the germline J gene fills the gap. This rearrangement joins TRBV2 to TRBJ2-3; TRBD1 might be the D (7 bases). Germline V gives CDR1 SNHLY, CDR2 FYNNEI. Trimming pared 6 bases from V and 2 bases from J, leaving 15 bases between. The CDR3 contains 15 residues. Here the CDR3 reads CASRAGGIFTDTQYF. Partial CDR3 DNA: TGTGCCAGCAGAGCAGGGGGGATCTTCACAGATACG. Variable domain in full (rest from reference TRBV2 and TRBJ2-3): EPEVTQTPSHQVTQMGQEVILRCVPISNHLYFYWYRQILGQKVEFLVSFYNNEISEKSEIFDDQFSVERPDGSNFTLKIRSTKLEDSAMYFCASRAGGIFTDTQYFGPGTRLTVL.

This clone was seen a few times. The read is 3 residues too short to cover the CDR3 end, so that end is filled in from the germline J gene. This chain uses TRBV18 with TRBJ1-3; 7 positions match TRBD1. Trimming removed 1 base from V and 0 bases from J; junction bases left unmatched: 3. Per germline, CDR1 KGHSH and CDR2 LQKENI. The CDR3 runs to 16 residues. CDR3 sequence: CASSPRGQDSGNTIYF. The sequenced part of the CDR3 DNA is TGTGCCAGCTCACCACGAGGACAGGACTCTGGAAACACC.

Note on this clone: The read terminates 3 residues ahead of where the CDR3 ends, so the germline J gene completes it. The genes are TRBV30 and TRBJ2-7; tentative D call: TRBD1 (6 bases). Germline V gene data show CDR1 as GTSNPN and CDR2 as SVGIG (reference sequence). This CDR3 is 13 amino acids long. The ends were cut back, 0 bases at V and 4 bases at J, with 10 bases in the middle. The CDR3 DNA, read in part, is TGTGCCTGGAGTGTACAGGGTCTTTACGAG. Its protein is CAWSVQGLYE. The CDR3 in its entirety is CAWSVQGLYEQYF.

This clone was observed many times. CDR3: CASSIDGGNIQYF. The covered CDR3 bases are TGTGCCAGTAGTATAGATGGGGGGAACATT. The genes are TRBV19 and TRBJ2-4, with D possibly being TRBD2 (6 bases). The read ends 3 residues early relative to the CDR3; the germline J gene fills the gap. This CDR3 spans 13 amino acids. Between the trimmed V and J ends, which lost 0 bases and 7 bases, there was a span of 7 bases. Germline CDR1 reads LNHDA; CDR2 reads SQIVND (reference sequence).

This clone was counted between two and nine times. The read halts 3 residues ahead of the CDR3 end, with the missing end drawn from the germline J gene. The rearrangement links TRBV19 to TRBJ1-1; D gene unclear. The CDR3 runs 14 residues. Trimming pared 3 bases from V and 0 bases from J, leaving 8 bases between. Germline values: CDR1 LNHDA, CDR2 SQIVND (reference sequence). CDR3 DNA (partial): TGTGCCAGTAGTATGGCAGGTCTGAACACTGAA. Amino acid sequence: CASSMAGLNTE. The whole CDR3 sequence is CASSMAGLNTEAFF.

Of note for this clone: The read ends 3 residues before the CDR3 terminus; that terminus is restored from the germline J gene. V is TRBV7-2 and J is TRBJ2-3; possibly TRBD1 for D (5 bases). Per the germline V gene, CDR1 is SGHTA and CDR2 is FQGNSA. There are 12 residues in the CDR3. Incomplete CDR3 DNA: TGTGCCAGCAGCTTGGGGCTCCAGCCG. It is translated as CASSLGLQP. The complete CDR3 protein is CASSLGLQPQYF.

The CDR3: CASRRSGGALDEQFF. The covered CDR3 bases are TGTGCCAGTAGGAGGTCCGGGGGAGCCCTCGATGAG. The chain uses TRBV19 and TRBJ2-1; D possibly corresponds to TRBD2 (6 bases). The read is 3 residues too short to cover the CDR3 end, so that end is filled in from the germline J gene. CDR3 size: 15 residues. The germline V and J ends were trimmed by 6 bases and 8 bases, with 20 bases remaining between them. Germline values: CDR1 LNHDA, CDR2 SQIVND (reference sequence).

In the case of this clone: The read falls 3 residues short of the CDR3 end, and the missing part is taken from the germline J gene. V usage is TRBV18 and J usage is TRBJ1-1, with D unresolved. The CDR3 sequence is 13 residues long. V was clipped by 6 bases and J by 1 base, with 9 bases between them. Per germline, CDR1 KGHSH and CDR2 LQKENI. Partial CDR3 DNA: TGTGCCAGCTCCGACCGACAGAACACTGAA. As protein: CASSDRQNTE. The complete CDR3 sequence is CASSDRQNTEAFF.

This clone has only a few counts. CDR3 protein: CASSVEQGASPLHF. The CDR3 bases that were read are TGTGCCAGCAGTGTTGAACAGGGGGCCTCACCC. The chain carries TRBV2 and TRBJ1-6; TRBD1 matches 9 bases. The read stops 3 residues short of the end of the CDR3; the missing end is completed from the germline J gene. The CDR3 consists of 14 residues. Germline CDR1 SNHLY, CDR2 FYNNEI. Trimming cost V 4 bases and J 10 bases; bases outside gene matches: 5.

This clone was recorded at least ten times. The CDR3 end falls 3 residues outside the read, so it is completed with the germline J gene. The rearrangement links TRBV30 to TRBJ1-2, with D tentatively TRBD1 (6 bases). The length of the CDR3 is 15 residues. V gave up 2 bases and J gave up 2 bases, with 15 bases separating them. Germline-derived CDR1 and CDR2 are GTSNPN and SVGIG (reference sequence). The sequenced part of the CDR3 DNA is TGTGCCTGGAGTAGGGCAGGGGTGTACAACTATGGC. Amino acid sequence: CAWSRAGVYNYG. The entire CDR3 sequence reads CAWSRAGVYNYGYTF.

There are many counts of this clone. Read data end 3 residues before the CDR3 end; the end is taken from the germline J gene. The J gene is TRBJ1-5, the V gene TRBV10-3; D not certain. Germline V CDR1 and CDR2: ENHRY, SYGVKD. This CDR3 is built from 15 residues. V was cut by 6 bases and J by 0 bases, with 12 bases left in between. CDR3 residues: CAISDVARSNQPQHF. The CDR3 DNA, read in part, is TGTGCCATCAGCGATGTAGCCCGTAGCAATCAGCCC.

This clone showed up just a few times. With the read ending 3 residues before the CDR3 end, the germline J gene is used to fill in that end. This chain links TRBV18 with TRBJ2-3, with D possibly TRBD1 on 5 matching bases. Germline loops: CDR1 KGHSH, CDR2 LQKENI. V shed 2 bases and J shed 2 bases, with 11 bases lying between them. The CDR3 totals 15 residues. Incomplete CDR3 DNA: TGTGCCAGCTCACCAAGGCAGGGCACCACAGATACG. Translating it yields CASSPRQGTTDT. From start to end, the CDR3 is CASSPRQGTTDTQYF.

Details on this clone: The read terminates 3 residues before the CDR3 end, so the remaining end is supplied by the germline J gene. V is TRBV20-1 and J is TRBJ2-7, with D perhaps TRBD1 (5 bases). V was clipped by 6 bases and J by 1 base, with 16 bases between them. This CDR3 contains 14 residues. The V gene's germline CDR1 is DFQATT and CDR2 SNEGSKA (reference sequence). CDR3 sequence reads: CSAAVAGMSYEQYF. The part of the CDR3 DNA that was read is TGCAGTGCGGCTGTGGCAGGGATGTCCTACGAG.

This clone was detected only a few times. The read falls 3 residues short of the CDR3 end, and the missing part is taken from the germline J gene. The V gene is TRBV7-2, the J gene TRBJ2-6; no reliable D call. The CDR3 is 13 amino acids. Germline V lookup: CDR1 SGHTA, CDR2 FQGNSA. V lost 5 bases and J lost 4, with 6 bases in between. The CDR3 sequence is CASSDSGANVLTF. The sequenced CDR3 bases are TGTGCCAGCAGCGACTCGGGGGCCAACGTC.

This clone was seen at least ten times. The CDR3 is cut off 3 residues early in the read; its end comes from the germline J gene. The chain employs TRBV30 and TRBJ1-5; the match to TRBD1 covers 9 bases. CDR3 size: 13 residues. With V trimmed by 5 bases and J by 8 bases, 7 bases remained unmatched. Germline-derived CDR1 and CDR2 are GTSNPN and SVGIG (reference sequence). Partial CDR3 DNA: TGTGCCTGGCGGACAGGGGAAGGGAAGCCC. It specifies CAWRTGEGKP. The whole CDR3 is CAWRTGEGKPQHF.

This clone was seen many times. The CDR3 is cut off 3 residues early in the read; its end comes from the germline J gene. This chain uses TRBV7-6 with TRBJ1-4; perhaps TRBD1 as D (5 bases). CDR1 SGHVS and CDR2 FNYEAQ come from the germline V gene. V lost 3 bases to trimming and J lost 7 bases, with 15 bases between them. The CDR3 is 15 residues long. CDR3 amino acids: CASSLLRGGSEKLFF. The sequenced CDR3 bases are TGTGCCAGCAGCTTGTTAAGGGGAGGCTCTGAAAAA.

This clone was seen at least ten times. The read ends 3 residues shy of where the CDR3 ends; the end is completed using the germline J gene. The genes are TRBV5-1 and TRBJ1-2; D might be TRBD1 (5 bases). The CDR3 contains 13 residues. CDR1 is SGHRS, CDR2 YFSETQ, per germline. Trimming pared 5 bases from V and 3 bases from J, leaving 11 bases between. CDR3 bases read: TGCGCCAGCAGACATGTACAGGACTATGGC. It codes for CASRHVQDYG. In full, the CDR3 reads CASRHVQDYGYTF.

This clone was detected many times. The read finishes 3 residues shy of the CDR3 end, and the germline J gene is used to complete it. This rearrangement joins TRBV19 to TRBJ2-2; 12 nucleotides line up with TRBD1. The CDR3 has 15 amino acids. The germline CDR1 and CDR2 sequences are LNHDA and SQIVND (reference sequence). V shed 6 bases and J 6 bases; nucleotides not matched to a gene: 5. CDR3: CASRGTGGAAGELFF. The CDR3 bases that were read are TGTGCCAGTAGAGGGACAGGGGGCGCAGCCGGGGAG.

Regarding this clone: The read comes to an end 3 residues before the CDR3 does, leaving the germline J gene to fill in the end. The chain recombines TRBV2 with TRBJ2-1; a possible D gene is TRBD1 (5 bases). V lost 5 bases and J lost 5, with 19 bases in between. CDR1 SNHLY and CDR2 FYNNEI come from the germline V gene. The CDR3 is 16 amino acids. The CDR3 here is CASSIVQGPHNNEQFF. The DNA read from the CDR3 is TGTGCCAGCAGTATTGTTCAGGGCCCCCACAACAATGAG. The full variable domain, in which reference TRBV2 and TRBJ2-1 provide the parts outside the CDR3, is EPEVTQTPSHQVTQMGQEVILRCVPISNHLYFYWYRQILGQKVEFLVSFYNNEISEKSEIFDDQFSVERPDGSNFTLKIRSTKLEDSAMYFCASSIVQGPHNNEQFFGPGTRLTVL.

Many counts were recorded for this clone. Read sequence stops 3 residues before the CDR3 end, and the germline J gene provides the missing end. This chain links TRBV20-1 with TRBJ2-5; D perhaps matches TRBD2 (6 bases). Between the trimmed V and J ends, which lost 5 bases and 5 bases, there was a span of 18 bases. The CDR3 is 14 amino acids. CDR1 is DFQATT, CDR2 SNEGSKA, per germline (reference sequence). CDR3 residues: CSAGTLFAGETQYF. The DNA read from the CDR3 is TGCAGTGCTGGGACTCTCTTCGCCGGGGAGACC.

This clone appeared a few times. CDR3 bases read: TGTGCCAGCAGTTTACTAGCGGGGCCGCGCGATGAG. Amino acid sequence: CASSLLAGPRDE. The whole CDR3 sequence is CASSLLAGPRDEQFF. The V call is TRBV6-2 or TRBV6-3, the J call TRBJ2-1; the match to TRBD2 covers 10 bases. From the germline J gene comes the end of the CDR3, since the read stops 3 residues before it. With V trimmed by 4 bases and J by 8 bases, 8 bases remained unmatched. The CDR3 sequence is 15 residues long. Germline CDR1 is MNHEY and CDR2 is SVGEGT.

To note about this clone: Read coverage stops 3 residues before the CDR3 terminus; the germline J gene supplies the remainder. This chain uses TRBV19 with TRBJ2-1; TRBD2 matches at 14 bases. V dropped 4 bases and J dropped 8; count of bases not matched to a gene: 7. Germline CDR1 reads LNHDA; CDR2 reads SQIVND (reference sequence). The CDR3 sequence is 16 residues long. The CDR3 sequence is CASSTTGTSGGYEQFF. The CDR3 bases that were read are TGTGCCAGTAGTACGACCGGGACTAGCGGGGGATATGAG.

This clone was found a few times. Read coverage stops 3 residues before the CDR3 terminus; the germline J gene supplies the remainder. The chain combines TRBV2 with TRBJ2-2; D ambiguous. CDR3 length: 13 residues. Germline lookup yields CDR1 SNHLY and CDR2 FYNNEI. V dropped 6 bases and J dropped 6 bases, with 11 bases sitting between them. Incomplete CDR3 DNA: TGTGCCAGCAGCCTTATAATCTCCGGGGAG. This sequence encodes CASSLIISGE. The full CDR3 is CASSLIISGELFF.

Ten or more counts support this clone. The read gets to within 3 residues of the CDR3 end, and the germline J gene fills in the rest. The chain links TRBV7-2 to TRBJ1-5; possible D gene TRBD1, 5 bases. Trimming cost V 1 base and J 7 bases, with 11 bases left between them. Germline CDR1 reads SGHTA; CDR2 reads FQGNSA. This CDR3 region has 14 residues. The sequenced CDR3 bases are TGTGCCAGCAGCTTAGGACCGGGGGGACAGCCC. This sequence encodes CASSLGPGGQP. The complete CDR3 sequence is CASSLGPGGQPQHF.

A word on this clone: The read terminates 3 residues before the CDR3 end, so the remaining end is supplied by the germline J gene. This rearrangement joins TRBV6-1 to TRBJ1-2, with D unclear. CDR3 length: 12 residues. Germline V gives CDR1 MNHNS, CDR2 SASEGT. CDR3 amino acids: CASSGGRGGYTF. The CDR3 DNA, read in part, is TGTGCCAGCAGTGGAGGGCGGGGAGGC.

This clone was found many times. The read gets to within 3 residues of the CDR3 end, and the germline J gene fills in the rest. The chain is built from TRBV5-1 and TRBJ1-1, with 7 positions matching TRBD1. With V trimmed by 3 bases and J by 7 bases, 12 bases remained unmatched. CDR1 SGHRS and CDR2 YFSETQ come from the germline V gene. The CDR3 has 15 amino acids. CDR3 DNA (partial): TGCGCCAGCAGCTCGGGAGGACAGGAGAGCCTTGAA. Translated, it gives CASSSGGQESLE. The full CDR3 protein reads CASSSGGQESLEAFF.

This clone was recorded many times. Incomplete CDR3 DNA: TGTGCCAGCAGCTCCCAAGCGGGGTACACAGATACG. This sequence encodes CASSSQAGYTDT. The full CDR3 protein reads CASSSQAGYTDTQYF. The chain uses TRBV7-9 and TRBJ2-3, with TRBD2 matching 7 bases. The read is 3 residues too short to cover the CDR3 end, so that end is filled in from the germline J gene. The length of the CDR3 is 15 residues. Germline CDR1 reads SEHNR; CDR2 reads FQNEAQ (reference sequence). V was clipped by 4 bases and J by 2 bases; unmatched bases: 6.